This TCR beta chain was retrieved from a study of brain T cells in children with intractable seizures. Notes on the study in general: Viral specificity was inferred only from CDR3 similarity; HCMV serostatus was unknown. Absence of clones before surgery may stem from lower sequencing depth.

With regard to this clone: Its specificity is unknown.

The sequenced cases were selected for having the highest brain T cell transcript signatures. At least one anti-epileptic drug was given before surgery. Germline values: CDR1 SGHNT, CDR2 YENEEA. The CDR3 consists of 17 residues. The trim removed 0 bases at V and 9 bases at J, leaving 14 bases unmatched. Clones were read by immunoSEQ multiplex PCR, and TCRdb kept only the in-frame ones, dropping some. The sample shows about 80,000 clones, 90% to 95% of them seen only once. V and J are TRBV11-3 and TRBJ2-1; 7 bases match TRBD2. The sequencing here drew on peripheral blood, taken at surgery. The receptor's source is a girl aged 2-9 years with Rasmussen encephalitis and intractable seizures. The CDR3 coding sequence is TGTGCCAGCAGCTTAGATAAGGAACTAGCGAGGAGTCGTGAGCAGTTCTTC. Translating gives CASSLDKELARSREQFF.